Given below is one TCR beta chain in context. The antigen remains unidentified. This sample stems from a study of cytomegalovirus exposure and HLA in healthy donors. Whole-study findings and limits: Common viral pathogens seemed to be connected with several of the most significant clusters, according to a later analysis. Reports indicated that the classifier achieved high specificity and sensitivity in diagnosing cytomegalovirus status.

The CDR3 spans 14 residues. Trimming stripped 4 bases from V and 4 bases from J, with 14 bases between. The germline V gene has CDR1 SGHRS and CDR2 YFSETQ. The study ran its PCR with 60 Vbeta and 13 Jbeta primers. Profiling relied on immunoSEQ multiplex PCR, and the TCRdb table lists in-frame clones only, not all of them. The sample holds approximately 110,000 clones, around 77% seen once. The chain combines TRBV5-1 with TRBJ2-5, with D possibly being TRBD2 (6 bases). Sequencing used PBMCs. This sequence was found in a woman aged 40 to 55 in good health and CMV-seropositive. CDR3 in amino acids: CASSPGSTAETQYF. The DNA of the CDR3 is TGCGCCAGCAGCCCCGGGAGCACTGCAGAGACCCAGTACTTC.